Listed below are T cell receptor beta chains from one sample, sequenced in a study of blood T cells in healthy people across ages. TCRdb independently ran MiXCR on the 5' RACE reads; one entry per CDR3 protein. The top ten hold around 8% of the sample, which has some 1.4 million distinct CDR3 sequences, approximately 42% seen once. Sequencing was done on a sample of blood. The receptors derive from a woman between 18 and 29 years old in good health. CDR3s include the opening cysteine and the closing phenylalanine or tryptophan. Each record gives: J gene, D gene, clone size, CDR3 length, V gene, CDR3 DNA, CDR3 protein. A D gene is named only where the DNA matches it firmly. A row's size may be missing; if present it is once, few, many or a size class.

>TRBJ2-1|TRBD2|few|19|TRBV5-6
TGTGCCAGCACCACGAGGGCTAGCGGGAGCGCGACCGATTACAATGAGCAGTTCTTC
CASTTRASGSATDYNEQFF
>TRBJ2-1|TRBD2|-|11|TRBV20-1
TGCAGTGCTAGCGGGAGGGACGAGCAGTTCTTC
CSASGRDEQFF
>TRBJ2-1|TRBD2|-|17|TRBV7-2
TGTGCCAGCAGCTTAGTGGGCGCGACTAGCGGGAACAATGAGCAGTTCTTC
CASSLVGATSGNNEQFF
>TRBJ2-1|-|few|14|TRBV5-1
TGCGCCAGCAGCTTGGTCGGCAATTTCAATGAGCAGTTCTTC
CASSLVGNFNEQFF
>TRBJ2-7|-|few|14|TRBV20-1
TGCAGTGCTAGAGATTCCAGGGTCTCCTACGAGCAGTACTTC
CSARDSRVSYEQYF
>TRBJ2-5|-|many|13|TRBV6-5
TGTGCCAGCAGTGACTCGACACAAGAGACCCAGTACTTC
CASSDSTQETQYF
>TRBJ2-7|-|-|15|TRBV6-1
TGTGCCAGCAGCCATACCGGGACGCACCCCTACGAGCAGTACTTC
CASSHTGTHPYEQYF
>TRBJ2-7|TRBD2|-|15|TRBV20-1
TGCAGTGCTCACGCCTCTAGCGGGACCCCTTACGAGCAGTACTTC
CSAHASSGTPYEQYF
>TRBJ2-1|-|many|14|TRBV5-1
TGCGCCAGCAGCTGGGGGCTACTTTATCACGAGCAGTTCTTC
CASSWGLLYHEQFF
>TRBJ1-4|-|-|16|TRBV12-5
TGTGCTAGTGGCCCAGCCCCGACGGGGAAGGGGGAAAAACTGTTTTTT
CASGPAPTGKGEKLFF